Below, 8 T cell receptor beta chains from the same sample are listed, as sequenced in a study of T cell clonotyping in hematopoietic cell transplantation. Assay used: immunoSEQ multiplex PCR; TCRdb lists only in-frame clones, some missing. The repertoire consists of over 10,000 clones, with roughly 92% occurring once and the leading ten covering less than 9.5%. The sample was PBMCs, taken 100 days after allogeneic stem cell transplant. Receptors originate from a female patient aged 50-59 years who had an allogeneic stem cell transplant from an unrelated donor, so the T cells may come from the graft donor. Some clones in this sample may be carry-over from other donors' samples.

The rearrangement joins TRBV5-4 to TRBJ2-7; D is tentatively TRBD1 or TRBD2 (5 bases each). The V end was cut by 3 bases, the J end by 2 bases, with 15 bases between. Per the germline V gene, CDR1 is SGHNT and CDR2 is YYREEE (reference sequence). The length of the CDR3 is 15 residues. The chain's CDR3 is CASSSKGRTTYEQYF. For the CDR3, the DNA is TGTGCCAGCAGCTCGAAGGGACGGACAACCTACGAGCAGTACTTC.

This clone was picked up one time. The rearrangement joins TRBV4-1 to TRBJ1-6; tentatively, D is TRBD1 (5 bases). V shed 1 base and J shed 3 bases, with 16 bases lying between them. From germline, CDR1 is MGHRA and CDR2 YSYEKL. CDR3 size: 18 residues. CDR3 in amino acids: CASSQGLPGPDYNSPLHF. The CDR3 region has the DNA TGCGCCAGCAGCCAAGGCCTCCCGGGACCCGACTATAATTCACCCCTCCACTTT.

The chain carries TRBV5-1 and TRBJ1-1; D gene ambiguous. Trimming shortened V by 5 bases and J by 0 bases, and 8 bases separated the two germline ends. Germline loops: CDR1 SGHRS, CDR2 YFSETQ. This CDR3 has 13 amino acids. The CDR3 region has the DNA TGCGCCAGCAGAACCGCGATGAACACTGAAGCTTTCTTT. Its protein product is CASRTAMNTEAFF.

V is TRBV19 and J is TRBJ1-5, with 10 nucleotides matching TRBD1. Per germline, CDR1 LNHDA and CDR2 SQIVND (reference sequence). The ends lost 3 bases at V and 5 bases at J; junction bases unmatched: 4. CDR3 size: 15 residues. The CDR3 nucleotides read TGTGCCAGTAGTATGGACAGGGGGTTTGATCAGCCCCAGCATTTT. It codes for CASSMDRGFDQPQHF. The whole variable domain, remainder taken from reference TRBV19 and TRBJ1-5, is DGGITQSPKYLFRKEGQNVTLSCEQNLNHDAMYWYRQDPGQGLRLIYYSQIVNDFQKGDIAEGYSVSREKKESFPLTVTSAQKNPTAFYLCASSMDRGFDQPQHFGDGTRLSIL.

This clone was counted a single time. The chain recombines TRBV5-8 with TRBJ2-3, with D unclear. Germline V gene data show CDR1 as SGHTS and CDR2 as YDEGEE. V was clipped by 4 bases and J by 6 bases, with 12 bases between them. The CDR3 has 13 amino acids. The CDR3 nucleotides are TGTGCCAGCAGCCTGGTGGGAATCGATACGCAGTATTTT. Translation gives CASSLVGIDTQYF. Combining the CDR3 with reference TRBV5-8 and TRBJ2-3 gives the whole variable domain EAGVTQSPTHLIKTRGQQATLRCSPISGHTSVYWYQQALGLGLQFLLWYDEGEERNRGNFPPRFSGRQFPNYSSELNVNALELEDSALYLCASSLVGIDTQYFGPGTRLTVL.

V gene TRBV5-5 combines with J gene TRBJ1-1; 8 bases are shared with TRBD1. V lost 4 bases, J lost 7 bases, and 9 bases stayed unmatched. Germline values: CDR1 SGHKS, CDR2 YYEKEE (reference sequence). This CDR3 is 14 amino acids long. The CDR3 sequence is CASSRPGTGDEAFF. Here the CDR3 DNA reads TGTGCCAGCAGCCGCCCGGGGACAGGTGATGAAGCTTTCTTT.

The genes are TRBV2 and TRBJ1-3; TRBD1 matches at 8 bases. The CDR3 has 16 amino acids. The junction had 4 bases not matched to a gene; V was cut back by 3 bases and J by 0 bases. In germline, CDR1 is SNHLY, CDR2 FYNNEI. The CDR3 loop reads CASSDPGGNSGNTIYF. The CDR3 DNA follows: TGTGCCAGCAGTGACCCAGGGGGCAACTCTGGAAACACCATATATTTT. The variable domain in full, completed from reference TRBV2 and TRBJ1-3, reads EPEVTQTPSHQVTQMGQEVILRCVPISNHLYFYWYRQILGQKVEFLVSFYNNEISEKSEIFDDQFSVERPDGSNFTLKIRSTKLEDSAMYFCASSDPGGNSGNTIYFGEGSWLTVV.

The V gene is TRBV5-1, the J gene TRBJ2-1; D is tentatively TRBD1 or TRBD2 (5 bases each). This CDR3 is 11 amino acids long. In germline, CDR1 is SGHRS, CDR2 YFSETQ. Trimming pared 7 bases from V and 5 bases from J, leaving 7 bases between. The CDR3 is CASGGDNEQFF. The CDR3 region has the DNA TGCGCCAGCGGGGGTGACAATGAGCAGTTCTTC.